This TCR beta chain was captured in a study of T cell changes during pregnancy in multiple sclerosis. CDR1 SGHRS and CDR2 YFSETQ come from the germline V gene. This CDR3 comprises 15 residues. The V end lost 7 bases, the J end lost 3 bases, and 17 bases lay between the germline ends. Generated by immunoSEQ multiplex PCR, the TCRdb table keeps only in-frame clones and is missing some. The sample consists of roughly 80,000 clones, 93% of them appearing once. This TCR derives from a female donor with multiple sclerosis, enrolled in a pregnancy study. V gene TRBV5-1 combines with J gene TRBJ2-1; D unclear. Sample: peripheral blood, taken in the second trimester of pregnancy. CDR3: CASRAWAFNYNEQFF. The CDR3 DNA sequence: TGCGCCAGCCGAGCCTGGGCCTTCAACTACAATGAGCAGTTCTTC.